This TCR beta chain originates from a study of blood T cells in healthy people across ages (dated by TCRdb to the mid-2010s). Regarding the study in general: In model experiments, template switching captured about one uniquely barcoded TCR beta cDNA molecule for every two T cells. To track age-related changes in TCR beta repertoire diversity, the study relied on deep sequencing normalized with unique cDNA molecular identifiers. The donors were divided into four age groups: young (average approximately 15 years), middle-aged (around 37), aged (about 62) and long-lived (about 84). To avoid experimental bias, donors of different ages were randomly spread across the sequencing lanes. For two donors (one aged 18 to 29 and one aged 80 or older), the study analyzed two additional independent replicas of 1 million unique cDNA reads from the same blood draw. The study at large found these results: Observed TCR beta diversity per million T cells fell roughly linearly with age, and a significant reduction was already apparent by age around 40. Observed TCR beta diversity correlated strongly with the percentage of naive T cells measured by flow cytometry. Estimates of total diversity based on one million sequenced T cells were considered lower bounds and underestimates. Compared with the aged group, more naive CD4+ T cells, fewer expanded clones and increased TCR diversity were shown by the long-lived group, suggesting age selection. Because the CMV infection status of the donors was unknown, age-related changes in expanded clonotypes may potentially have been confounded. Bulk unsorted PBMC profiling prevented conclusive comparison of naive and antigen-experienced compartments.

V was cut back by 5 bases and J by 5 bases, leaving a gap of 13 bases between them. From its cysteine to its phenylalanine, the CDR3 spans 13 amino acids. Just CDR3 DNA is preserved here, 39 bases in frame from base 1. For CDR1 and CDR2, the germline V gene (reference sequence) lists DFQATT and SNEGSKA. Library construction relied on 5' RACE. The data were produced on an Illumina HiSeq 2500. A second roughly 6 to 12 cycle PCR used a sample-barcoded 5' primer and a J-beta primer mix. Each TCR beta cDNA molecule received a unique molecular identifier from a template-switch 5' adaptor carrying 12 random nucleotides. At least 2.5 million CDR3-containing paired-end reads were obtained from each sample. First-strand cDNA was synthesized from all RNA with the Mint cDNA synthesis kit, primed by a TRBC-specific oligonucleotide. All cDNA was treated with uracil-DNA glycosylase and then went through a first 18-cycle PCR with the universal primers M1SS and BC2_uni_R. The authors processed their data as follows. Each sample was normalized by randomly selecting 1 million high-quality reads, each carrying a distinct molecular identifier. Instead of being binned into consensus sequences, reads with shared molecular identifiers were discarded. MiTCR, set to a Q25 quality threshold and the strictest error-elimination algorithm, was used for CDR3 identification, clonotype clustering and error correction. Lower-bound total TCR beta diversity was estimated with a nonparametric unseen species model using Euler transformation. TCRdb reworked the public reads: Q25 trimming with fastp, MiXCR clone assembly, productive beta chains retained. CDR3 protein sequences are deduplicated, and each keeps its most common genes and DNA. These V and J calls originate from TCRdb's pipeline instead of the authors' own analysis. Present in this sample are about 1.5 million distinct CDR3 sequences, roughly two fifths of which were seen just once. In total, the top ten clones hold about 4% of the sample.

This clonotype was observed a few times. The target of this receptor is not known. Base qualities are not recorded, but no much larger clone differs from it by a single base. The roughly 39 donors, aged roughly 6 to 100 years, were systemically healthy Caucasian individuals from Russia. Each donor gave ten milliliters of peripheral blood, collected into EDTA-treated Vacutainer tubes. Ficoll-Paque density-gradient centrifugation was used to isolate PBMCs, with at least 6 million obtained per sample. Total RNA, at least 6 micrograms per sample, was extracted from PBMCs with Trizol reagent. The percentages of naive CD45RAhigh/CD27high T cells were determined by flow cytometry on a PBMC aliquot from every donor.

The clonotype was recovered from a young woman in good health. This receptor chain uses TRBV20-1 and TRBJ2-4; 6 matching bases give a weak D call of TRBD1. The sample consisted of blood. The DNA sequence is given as TGCAGTGCTCTCCAAAGGACAGAAAACATTCAGTACTTC. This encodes CSALQRTENIQYF.